These 26 T cell receptor beta chains were all obtained from the same sample, sequenced in a study of shared clonotypes between healthy human individuals. The method was immunoSEQ multiplex PCR; TCRdb's version includes in-frame clones alone and lacks a portion of them. The data show more than 2,000,000 clones, with roughly 93% seen just once and 0.39% held by the top ten. Material for sequencing was naive CD4+ T cells from PBMCs. The subset denotes: CD45RA+ positively selected. These receptor sequences come from a man aged 18 to 30 in good health. Some clones in this sample may be carry-over from other donors' samples.

This sequence joins TRBV28 and TRBJ2-2; no definite D call. The CDR3 is 17 residues long. The germline V and J ends were trimmed by 6 bases and 0 bases, with 17 bases remaining between them. The V gene's germline CDR1 is MDHEN and CDR2 SYDVKM. The CDR3 protein is CASSRTAIGSNTGELFF. In DNA, the CDR3 is TGTGCCAGCAGCCGGACCGCCATTGGTTCGAACACCGGGGAGCTGTTTTTT.

The genes are TRBV7-8 and TRBJ1-5, with D possibly being TRBD1 (5 bases). V lost 5 bases, J lost 0 bases, and 11 bases lay in between. Germline lookup yields CDR1 SGHVS and CDR2 FQNEAQ. There are 15 residues in the CDR3. For the CDR3, the DNA is TGTGCCAGCAGCCCCTCAGGGAATAGCAATCAGCCCCAGCATTTT. It specifies CASSPSGNSNQPQHF.

The sample holds one count of this clone. This rearrangement joins TRBV4-2 to TRBJ2-5; D not certain. CDR3 length equals 16 residues. Germline-derived CDR1 and CDR2 are LGHNA and YNFKEQ. Trimming pared 1 base from V and 1 base from J, leaving 13 bases between. The CDR3 reads CASSQGFGYGQETQYF. CDR3 nucleotide sequence: TGTGCCAGCAGCCAAGGGTTCGGGTATGGCCAAGAGACCCAGTACTTC.

The chain is built from TRBV7-8 and TRBJ2-3, with D unclear. The CDR3 spans 12 residues. Germline CDR1 is SGHVS and CDR2 is FQNEAQ. V gave up 1 base and J gave up 5 bases, with 4 bases separating them. The chain's CDR3 is CASSLGLDTQYF. CDR3 nucleotides: TGTGCCAGCAGCTTAGGGCTAGATACGCAGTATTTT.

This clone was counted once. The rearrangement uses TRBV27 and TRBJ2-5; D gene ambiguous. The germline V gene has CDR1 MNHEY and CDR2 SMNVEV (reference sequence). The CDR3 length is 15 residues. With 7 bases removed from V and 1 base from J, the gap between germline ends came to 16 bases. In DNA, the CDR3 is TGTGCCAGCACTAGTTATGTGTTGGGCCAAGAGACCCAGTACTTC. Amino acids: CASTSYVLGQETQYF.

The chain employs TRBV7-3 and TRBJ2-7; 8 bases agree with TRBD1. Germline V gene lookup returns CDR1 SGHTA and CDR2 FQGTGA. The V gene end was trimmed by 2 bases and the J gene end by 5 bases; junction bases not matched to a gene: 8. This CDR3 has 15 residues. The CDR3 here is CASSLGRTGIDEQYF. DNA of the CDR3: TGTGCCAGCAGCTTAGGTAGGACAGGGATCGACGAGCAGTACTTC.

The chain joins TRBV20-1 to TRBJ2-5; D tentatively reads TRBD1 or TRBD2 (5 bases each). Deletions cut 5 bases from V and 7 bases from J, with 11 bases between. Germline lookup yields CDR1 DFQATT and CDR2 SNEGSKA (reference sequence). The CDR3 has 11 residues. CDR3: CSAGGPRTQYF. The CDR3 bases are TGCAGTGCTGGGGGACCTCGGACCCAGTACTTC.

V gene TRBV18 combines with J gene TRBJ1-2; the D gene is possibly TRBD1 (5 bases). Germline V gene lookup returns CDR1 KGHSH and CDR2 LQKENI. The CDR3 loop spans 13 amino acids. Deletions cut 6 bases from V and 0 bases from J, with 8 bases between. The CDR3 protein is CASSQDTNYGYTF. The CDR3, as DNA: TGTGCCAGCTCCCAGGACACTAACTATGGCTACACCTTC.

This clone appeared a few times. This chain joins TRBV2 and TRBJ1-1; maybe TRBD1 (6 bases). CDR1 SNHLY and CDR2 FYNNEI come from the germline V gene. Trimming shortened V by 4 bases and J by 0 bases, and 12 bases separated the two germline ends. The CDR3 is 15 residues long. DNA of the CDR3: TGTGCCAGCAGTGCCAGGACAGTCTTGAACACTGAAGCTTTCTTT. Protein product: CASSARTVLNTEAFF.

Note on this clone: Other DNA variants within this sample encode the same CDR3. The rearrangement joins TRBV9 to TRBJ2-1; D is unclear. Germline V gives CDR1 SGDLS, CDR2 YYNGEE. Trimming took off 3 bases at V and 0 bases at J, with 10 bases between the two ends. The CDR3 loop spans 15 amino acids. The CDR3 DNA follows: TGTGCCAGCAGCGGAGGACCCGACTCCTACAATGAGCAGTTCTTC. Protein sequence: CASSGGPDSYNEQFF.

The rearrangement uses TRBV28 and TRBJ2-7; TRBD2 aligns across 11 bases. The length of the CDR3 is 15 residues. With V trimmed by 5 bases and J by 7 bases, 10 bases remained unmatched. CDR1 and CDR2 from the germline V gene are MDHEN and SYDVKM. CDR3 coding DNA: TGTGCCAGCAGTGGGGAGGGACTAGCGGAGAGGGAGCAGTACTTC. Encoded protein: CASSGEGLAEREQYF.

J is TRBJ1-2 and V is TRBV28; no definite D call. CDR1 MDHEN and CDR2 SYDVKM come from the germline V gene. Trimming took off 8 bases at V and 5 bases at J, with 18 bases between the two ends. This CDR3 region has 14 residues. CDR3 nucleotide sequence: TGTGCCAGCCTGGCCGGACGGATTCTGTATGGCTACACCTTC. Translation gives CASLAGRILYGYTF.

The chain joins TRBV15 to TRBJ1-5; TRBD1 matches 9 bases. The CDR3 spans 18 residues. J lost 6 bases, V lost 0 bases, and 12 bases had no gene match. Per germline, CDR1 LNHNV and CDR2 YYDKDF (reference sequence). The CDR3 DNA reads TGTGCCACCAGCAGAGAGTGGCAGGTCATGACAGGGGGTCAGCCCCAGCATTTT. Translated: CATSREWQVMTGGQPQHF.

This clone was found once. The chain is built from TRBV6-6 and TRBJ1-1; D gene ambiguous. The CDR3 runs to 13 residues. Trimming removed 0 bases at V and 11 bases at J, with 13 bases between. CDR1 MNHNY and CDR2 SVGAGI come from the germline V gene (reference sequence). The CDR3 DNA is TGTGCCAGCAGTTACTCGGAGGATCCGGGGGCTTTCTTT. This translates into CASSYSEDPGAFF.

Note on this clone: Other DNA sequences within the sample encode an identical CDR3. The chain combines TRBV28 with TRBJ1-3; D may be TRBD1 (6 bases). This CDR3 contains 14 residues. Trimming left V 4 bases short and J 0 bases short, with 7 bases between. Germline CDR1 reads MDHEN; CDR2 reads SYDVKM. CDR3 residues: CASSWTASGNTIYF. CDR3 DNA: TGTGCCAGCAGTTGGACAGCCTCTGGAAACACCATATATTTT.

The J gene is TRBJ1-5, the V gene TRBV28; tentatively, D is TRBD1 (5 bases). This CDR3 contains 14 residues. CDR1 is MDHEN, CDR2 SYDVKM, per germline. V was cut by 2 bases and J by 11 bases, with 16 bases left in between. The CDR3 bases are TGTGCCAGCAGTTTAAGGGGAACGAGCACGGCCCAGCATTTT. This translates into CASSLRGTSTAQHF.

To note about this clone: One end of the junction varies from germline; a read error may be responsible. The V gene is TRBV18, the J gene TRBJ2-3; 12 positions agree with TRBD2. This CDR3 is built from 15 residues. Per germline, CDR1 KGHSH and CDR2 LQKENI. The CDR3 reads CASSPLAGGPNGQYF. The CDR3 bases are TGTGCCAGCTCGCCACTAGCGGGAGGCCCAAATGGGCAGTATTTT.

The rearrangement links TRBV5-1 to TRBJ2-1, with D unclear. V dropped 3 bases and J dropped 5 bases, with 15 bases sitting between them. The CDR3 sequence is 15 residues long. Per germline, CDR1 SGHRS and CDR2 YFSETQ. CDR3 in amino acids: CASSSTPPANNEQFF. CDR3 nucleotides: TGCGCCAGCAGCTCGACCCCCCCAGCCAACAATGAGCAGTTCTTC. Looking up the rest from reference TRBV5-1 and TRBJ2-1 gives the full variable domain: KAGVTQTPRYLIKTRGQQVTLSCSPISGHRSVSWYQQTPGQGLQFLFEYFSETQRNKGNFPGRFSGRQFSNSRSEMNVSTLELGDSALYLCASSSTPPANNEQFFGPGTRLTVL.

This clone was counted a few times. The V call is TRBV6-1, the J call TRBJ1-1, with 7 positions matching TRBD1. With V trimmed by 5 bases and J by 4 bases, 7 bases remained unmatched. This CDR3 has 14 amino acids. CDR1 is MNHNS, CDR2 SASEGT, per germline. CDR3 sequence: CASSRQGVATEAFF. The CDR3, as DNA: TGTGCCAGCAGTCGACAGGGAGTGGCCACTGAAGCTTTCTTT.

The chain uses TRBV5-4 and TRBJ2-2; TRBD2 might be the D (5 bases). V gave up 4 bases and J gave up 4 bases, with 20 bases separating them. There are 17 residues in the CDR3. Germline assignment: CDR1 SGHNT and CDR2 YYREEE (reference sequence). The CDR3 loop reads CASSPDITRGLTGELFF. DNA for the CDR3: TGTGCCAGCAGCCCCGATATAACCCGCGGGCTCACCGGGGAGCTGTTTTTT.

V gene TRBV18 combines with J gene TRBJ2-3; 9 positions agree with TRBD2. Germline loops: CDR1 KGHSH, CDR2 LQKENI. There are 16 residues in the CDR3. Unmatched junction bases numbered 8, after V lost 3 bases and J lost 4 bases. The CDR3 DNA is TGTGCCAGCTCACCTATGGCGGGAGGGCGACCAGATACGCAGTATTTT. It specifies CASSPMAGGRPDTQYF.

The V call is TRBV4-3, the J call TRBJ1-1, with 11 bases matching TRBD1. Germline V gene lookup returns CDR1 LGHNA and CDR2 YSLEER. V was clipped by 2 bases and J by 6 bases; unmatched bases: 8. This CDR3 is 16 amino acids long. This chain's CDR3 is CASSQRTGTGGAEAFF. CDR3 DNA: TGCGCCAGCAGCCAACGAACCGGGACAGGGGGGGCTGAAGCTTTCTTT.

The chain uses TRBV11-2 and TRBJ2-1; D is unresolved. Trimming removed 0 bases at V and 8 bases at J, with 8 bases between. The germline CDR1 and CDR2 sequences are SGHAT and FQNNGV. The CDR3 is 13 residues long. The CDR3 DNA sequence: TGTGCCAGCAGCTTAGAGGGCCTAGATGAGCAGTTCTTC. Residues: CASSLEGLDEQFF. Together with reference TRBV11-2 and TRBJ2-1, the CDR3 gives the full variable domain: EAGVAQSPRYKIIEKRQSVAFWCNPISGHATLYWYQQILGQGPKLLIQFQNNGVVDDSQLPKDRFSAERLKGVDSTLKIQPAKLEDSAVYLCASSLEGLDEQFFGPGTRLTVL.

As DNA, the CDR3 is TGTGCCAGCACCGGGACGCTCGGCAGGGGCACAGATACGCAGTATTTT. It is translated as CASTGTLGRGTDTQYF. The chain combines TRBV28 with TRBJ2-3; D could derive from TRBD1 or TRBD2 (5 bases each). Trimming pared 7 bases from V and 1 base from J, leaving 18 bases between. CDR1 is MDHEN, CDR2 SYDVKM, per germline. This CDR3 is 16 amino acids long.

This chain connects TRBV28 to TRBJ2-3; no firm D call. V dropped 6 bases and J dropped 9 bases, with 7 bases sitting between them. Per germline, CDR1 MDHEN and CDR2 SYDVKM. The CDR3 is 10 residues long. The CDR3 is CASSVITQYF. The CDR3 coding sequence is TGTGCCAGCAGCGTGATAACGCAGTATTTT.

The chain carries TRBV4-2 and TRBJ2-7, with 11 bases fitting TRBD1. The germline CDR1 and CDR2 sequences are LGHNA and YNFKEQ. After removal of 4 bases from V and 4 bases from J, the junction contained 3 bases not matched to a gene. This CDR3 comprises 14 residues. CDR3 coding DNA: TGTGCCAGCAGCCGCGGGACAGGGGGGTACGAGCAGTACTTC. This translates into CASSRGTGGYEQYF.